These 3 T cell receptor beta chains originate from one sample sequenced in a study of T cell clones after liver transplantation. Assay used: immunoSEQ multiplex PCR; TCRdb lists only in-frame clones, some missing. The sample consists of about 68,000 clones, 85% to 95% of them appearing once. The sequencing used CD4+ T cells from blood, collected less than 27 months after liver transplant. The receptors were gathered from a human patient who received a liver transplant. Some T cells may possibly be graft donor cells.

The rearrangement joins TRBV7-9 to TRBJ2-1; 9 bases map to TRBD1. Germline values: CDR1 SEHNR, CDR2 FQNEAQ (reference sequence). The CDR3 totals 13 residues. Trimming removed 11 bases from V and 9 bases from J; junction bases left unmatched: 11. CDR3 coding DNA: TGTGCCGGCACGGACAGGGGTGTGAGTGAGCAGTTCTTC. This codes for CAGTDRGVSEQFF.

V is TRBV28 and J is TRBJ2-7; D might be TRBD2 (5 bases). Germline V gene sequence: CDR1 MDHEN, CDR2 SYDVKM. The CDR3 runs 12 residues. V gave up 2 bases and J gave up 4 bases, with 6 bases separating them. CDR3 in DNA: TGTGCCAGCAGTTTAGCGGGTTACGAGCAGTACTTC. This encodes CASSLAGYEQYF. Using reference TRBV28 and TRBJ2-7 for the parts outside the CDR3, the full variable domain is DVKVTQSSRYLVKRTGEKVFLECVQDMDHENMFWYRQDPGLGLRLIYFSYDVKMKEKGDIPEGYSVSREKKERFSLILESASTNQTSMYLCASSLAGYEQYFGPGTRLTVT.

The CDR3 spells CASSEGQGASQPQHF. Written as DNA, the CDR3 is TGTGCCAGCAGTGAAGGACAGGGGGCTAGTCAGCCCCAGCATTTT. The chain uses TRBV2 and TRBJ1-5; 10 bases map to TRBD1. The trim removed 1 base at V and 6 bases at J, leaving 3 bases unmatched. Germline-derived CDR1 and CDR2 are SNHLY and FYNNEI. This CDR3 region has 15 residues.